The 26 T cell receptor beta chains reported below all come from one sample, sequenced in a study of monozygotic twins with inflammatory bowel disease (dated by TCRdb to the late 2010s). Library method: 5' RACE. Data came from an Illumina HiSeq 2500. After TCRdb reprocessed the reads, each CDR3 protein sequence was kept as one row, without DNA. This sample's clone table shows about 210,000 distinct CDR3 sequences. The ten largest account for less than 2% of the sample. Sample: blood. These receptors were taken from a human donor with ulcerative colitis or Crohn's disease, or a healthy co-twin of an affected twin (not recorded which).

CDR3 sequence reads: CASSPVQQETQYF. V gene TRBV3-1 combines with J gene TRBJ2-5. The CDR3 sequence is 13 residues long. Germline V lookup: CDR1 LGHDT, CDR2 YNNKEL (reference sequence).

The chain employs TRBV5-1 and TRBJ1-3. In germline, CDR1 is SGHRS, CDR2 YFSETQ. The CDR3 sequence is 16 residues long. CDR3 sequence: CASGTSARGTGNTIYF.

J is TRBJ1-1 and V is TRBV10-3; TCRdb's D call of TRBD1 is untestable without DNA. Germline V lookup: CDR1 ENHRY, CDR2 SYGVKD. The CDR3 loop spans 15 amino acids. The CDR3 is CAISRSGTANTEAFF.

The chain couples TRBV2 to TRBJ1-6; TCRdb proposes TRBD1, but this gene call is untestable without DNA. The germline V gene encodes CDR1 SNHLY and CDR2 FYNNEI. The CDR3 is 15 amino acids. The CDR3: CASRGFGTGYSPLHF.

The V call is TRBV12-3 or TRBV12-4, the J call TRBJ2-5; as DNA is missing, the TRBD2 call by TCRdb cannot be tested. The length of the CDR3 is 13 residues. CDR3 residues: CASSARGVETQYF.

This chain connects TRBV7-9 to TRBJ2-7. The CDR3 runs 13 residues. The germline gives CDR1 SEHNR, CDR2 FQNEAQ (reference sequence). The CDR3 protein is CASSTQGAYEQYF.

This chain links TRBV5-1 with TRBJ2-1; TCRdb's D gene call, TRBD1, goes unchecked for lack of DNA. Germline V gene data show CDR1 as SGHRS and CDR2 as YFSETQ. The CDR3 extends over 16 amino acids. The CDR3 here is CASSAGGGGSYNEQFF.

The CDR3: CASSFGEQTQYF. The rearrangement links TRBV12-3 or TRBV12-4 to TRBJ2-5. CDR3 length: 12 amino acids.

The rearrangement joins TRBV12-3 or TRBV12-4 to TRBJ1-4. The CDR3 contains 14 residues. The CDR3 loop reads CASSLSQLNEKLFF.

V usage is TRBV7-2 and J usage is TRBJ2-2; TCRdb designates TRBD2, a call that cannot be tested without DNA. The germline gives CDR1 SGHTA, CDR2 FQGNSA. There are 16 residues in the CDR3. This chain's CDR3 is CASSLEGSITTGELFF.

The genes are TRBV5-1 and TRBJ2-3; TCRdb lists TRBD2, though no DNA is available to test this call. Germline assignment: CDR1 SGHRS and CDR2 YFSETQ. This CDR3 is built from 15 residues. CDR3 protein: CASIPIAGASDTQNF.

The chain links TRBV10-1 to TRBJ1-1; the D gene TCRdb calls, TRBD1, cannot be checked with no DNA. Germline V lookup: CDR1 WNHNN, CDR2 SYGVQD (reference sequence). This CDR3 has 21 amino acids. The CDR3 spells CASSEGAGVRGPKLANTEAFF.

The chain employs TRBV27 and TRBJ2-7. The germline V gene has CDR1 MNHEY and CDR2 SMNVEV (reference sequence). The CDR3 extends over 14 amino acids. The CDR3 loop reads CASSFLAQFREQYF.

V and J are TRBV4-1 and TRBJ1-4. Germline lookup yields CDR1 MGHRA and CDR2 YSYEKL. CDR3 length: 16 amino acids. The CDR3 spells CASSQARGRSSEKLFF.

The chain couples TRBV7-9 to TRBJ1-2; the TCRdb call, TRBD1, lacks DNA for checking. This CDR3 contains 13 residues. Germline assignment: CDR1 SEHNR and CDR2 FQNEAQ (reference sequence). The CDR3 spells CASSPRQAYGYTF.

V gene TRBV6-5 combines with J gene TRBJ2-3; TCRdb's D gene call, TRBD1, goes unchecked for lack of DNA. This CDR3 is 16 amino acids long. Germline CDR1 MNHEY, CDR2 SVGAGI. CDR3 sequence: CASSYSTGGRSNTQYF.

The rearrangement uses TRBV7-9 and TRBJ1-1; TCRdb returns TRBD1, unconfirmable since there is no DNA. The CDR3 has 11 residues. The V gene's germline CDR1 is SEHNR and CDR2 FQNEAQ (reference sequence). The chain's CDR3 is CASSTLTEAFF.

CDR3 in amino acids: CASRQFPPDVSTDTQYF. This sequence joins TRBV27 and TRBJ2-3; there is no DNA to check the TCRdb D call of TRBD1. The CDR3 runs to 17 residues. Germline CDR1 reads MNHEY; CDR2 reads SMNVEV (reference sequence).

The rearrangement uses TRBV20-1 and TRBJ2-7. The CDR3 length is 13 residues. Germline V gene lookup returns CDR1 DFQATT and CDR2 SNEGSKA (reference sequence). CDR3 protein: CSARDEPLYEQYF.

The chain recombines TRBV10-3 with TRBJ2-5; TCRdb calls TRBD2, which cannot be checked without DNA. The CDR3 extends over 15 amino acids. Germline-derived CDR1 and CDR2 are ENHRY and SYGVKD. CDR3 region: CAISESPTRVPTQYF.

The chain has TRBV4-2 and TRBJ1-4; the D call from TCRdb, TRBD1, cannot be confirmed without DNA. The CDR3 has 15 amino acids. In germline, CDR1 is LGHNA, CDR2 YNFKEQ. The CDR3 region is CASSQEERGGRKLFF.

The chain carries TRBV3-1 and TRBJ1-1; TCRdb lists TRBD1, though no DNA is available to test this call. Germline CDR1 and CDR2: LGHDT and YNNKEL (reference sequence). The CDR3 runs to 14 residues. CDR3 protein: CASVDRGRNTEAFF.

The chain couples TRBV20-1 to TRBJ2-1; TCRdb's D call of TRBD2 is untestable without DNA. This CDR3 is 12 amino acids long. Germline CDR1 reads DFQATT; CDR2 reads SNEGSKA (reference sequence). The CDR3 sequence: CSARSSGDEQFF.

The CDR3 sequence: CASSFGSFGDYGYTF. This chain connects TRBV5-1 to TRBJ1-2. The CDR3 totals 15 residues. Germline V gene data show CDR1 as SGHRS and CDR2 as YFSETQ.

V is TRBV5-1 and J is TRBJ1-1. Looked up from germline, CDR1 is SGHRS and CDR2 is YFSETQ. This CDR3 has 15 residues. The CDR3 loop is CASSLGIGDITEAFF.

V and J are TRBV5-1 and TRBJ1-5. Looked up from germline, CDR1 is SGHRS and CDR2 is YFSETQ. This CDR3 region has 13 residues. CDR3 loop: CASSLEPLQPQHF. The whole variable domain, remainder taken from reference TRBV5-1 and TRBJ1-5, is KAGVTQTPRYLIKTRGQQVTLSCSPISGHRSVSWYQQTPGQGLQFLFEYFSETQRNKGNFPGRFSGRQFSNSRSEMNVSTLELGDSALYLCASSLEPLQPQHFGDGTRLSIL.